One sample yielded the 20 T cell receptor beta chains listed below, sequenced in a study of blood T cell repertoires in COVID-19. Produced via immunoSEQ multiplex PCR; TCRdb's table is partial and in-frame only. The sample contains 150,000 to 200,000 clones, about 88% of which appear only once. Material: peripheral blood. These receptors came from a man aged 60 to 69 with acute or convalescent COVID-19.

The CDR3 nucleotides are TGCGCCAGCAGCTTGGAGGGGGCATCTAATGAAAAACTGTTTTTT. Its translation is CASSLEGASNEKLFF. The rearrangement links TRBV5-1 to TRBJ1-4; 7 bases are shared with TRBD1. Germline V gene lookup returns CDR1 SGHRS and CDR2 YFSETQ. The CDR3 is 15 residues long. The ends lost 0 bases at V and 3 bases at J; junction bases unmatched: 2.

This rearrangement joins TRBV30 to TRBJ2-1; possibly TRBD2 for D (6 bases). The CDR3 has 16 amino acids. Trimming left V 0 bases short and J 2 bases short, with 14 bases between. Germline V gene data show CDR1 as GTSNPN and CDR2 as SVGIG (reference sequence). The CDR3 nucleotides read TGTGCCTGGAGTGTAGGGAACGGGAGCCCCTACAATGAGCAGTTCTTC. Translated, it gives CAWSVGNGSPYNEQFF.

V usage is TRBV9 and J usage is TRBJ2-2; 10 nucleotides line up with TRBD2. Trimming at V came to 4 bases and at J to 7 bases, leaving 10 bases not matched to a gene. The CDR3 is 16 amino acids. From germline, CDR1 is SGDLS and CDR2 YYNGEE. The CDR3 sequence: CASSPRASGGGGELFF. In nucleotides, the CDR3 is TGTGCCAGCAGCCCCCGGGCTAGCGGGGGTGGCGGGGAGCTGTTTTTT.

V usage is TRBV7-9 and J usage is TRBJ1-1, with D possibly being TRBD1 (5 bases). V lost 5 bases and J lost 8, with 15 bases in between. Germline V gene lookup returns CDR1 SEHNR and CDR2 FQNEAQ (reference sequence). CDR3 size: 13 residues. For the CDR3, the DNA is TGTGCCAGCAGCCAAAGGGGCGAAATCGAAGCTTTCTTT. Translated, it gives CASSQRGEIEAFF. The full variable domain, in which reference TRBV7-9 and TRBJ1-1 provide the parts outside the CDR3, is DTGVSQNPRHKITKRGQNVTFRCDPISEHNRLYWYRQTLGQGPEFLTYFQNEAQLEKSRLLSDRFSAERPKGSFSTLEIQRTEQGDSAMYLCASSQRGEIEAFFGQGTRLTVV.

This clone appeared once. This rearrangement joins TRBV7-2 to TRBJ1-2; TRBD1 matches 12 bases. The CDR3 runs to 14 residues. J was trimmed by 6 bases and V by 5 bases; bases with no gene match: 4. From germline, CDR1 is SGHTA and CDR2 FQGNSA. CDR3 nucleotide sequence: TGTGCCAGCAGCCTCGGGACAGGGGGCGATGGCTACACCTTC. This sequence encodes CASSLGTGGDGYTF.

This chain links TRBV18 with TRBJ2-1; 7 nucleotides agree with TRBD2. The CDR3 runs to 14 residues. V shed 2 bases, J shed 8 bases, and the junction held 6 bases outside the gene matches. The germline CDR1 and CDR2 sequences are KGHSH and LQKENI. The CDR3 loop is CASSPAGGSDEQFF. The CDR3 DNA is TGTGCCAGCTCACCAGCAGGCGGGAGCGATGAGCAGTTCTTC.

The rearrangement links TRBV5-4 to TRBJ1-3, with TRBD1 identical over 7 bases. V trimming: 2 bases; J trimming: 4 bases; junction bases outside the gene matches: 3. CDR1 and CDR2 (germline): SGHNT, YYREEE (reference sequence). There are 14 residues in the CDR3. DNA of the CDR3: TGTGCCAGCAGCTTAATAGGGGGCGGAAACACCATATATTTT. Translating gives CASSLIGGGNTIYF.

The chain joins TRBV29-1 to TRBJ1-2; 7 bases match TRBD1. The germline gives CDR1 SQVTM, CDR2 ANQGSEA. CDR3 length: 13 amino acids. After removal of 8 bases from V and 1 base from J, the junction contained 7 bases not matched to a gene. The CDR3 nucleotides are TGCAGCATATGGGACAGCGTTAACTATGGCTACACCTTC. This sequence encodes CSIWDSVNYGYTF. Filled out from reference TRBV29-1 and TRBJ1-2, the complete variable domain reads SAVISQKPSRDICQRGTSLTIQCQVDSQVTMMFWYRQQPGQSLTLIATANQGSEATYESGFVIDKFPISRPNLTFSTLTVSNMSPEDSSIYLCSIWDSVNYGYTFGSGTRLTVV.

The table lists this clone with a count of one. V gene TRBV30 combines with J gene TRBJ2-3; the D gene is possibly TRBD1 (6 bases). V was clipped by 4 bases and J by 3 bases, with 17 bases between them. There are 15 residues in the CDR3. The germline V gene encodes CDR1 GTSNPN and CDR2 SVGIG (reference sequence). Here the CDR3 reads CAWNARGGGTDTQYF. CDR3 DNA sequence: TGTGCCTGGAATGCTCGAGGGGGTGGTACAGATACGCAGTATTTT.

The rearrangement uses TRBV7-2 and TRBJ2-3; possible D gene TRBD2, 6 bases. This CDR3 region has 16 residues. The germline V gene encodes CDR1 SGHTA and CDR2 FQGNSA. Trimming left V 4 bases short and J 5 bases short, with 19 bases between. The CDR3 DNA is TGTGCCAGCAGCTCCGGGGGACCCGGAGAGATAGATACGCAGTATTTT. Translated: CASSSGGPGEIDTQYF.

This chain connects TRBV5-1 to TRBJ1-5; perhaps TRBD1 as D (6 bases). The CDR3 has 13 amino acids. Between the trimmed V and J ends, which lost 4 bases and 7 bases, there was a span of 12 bases. Germline assignment: CDR1 SGHRS and CDR2 YFSETQ. CDR3 nucleotide sequence: TGCGCCAGCAGCAGAAGCCAGGGGCAGCCCCAGCATTTT. Its translation: CASSRSQGQPQHF.

CDR3 residues: CASNYDRDYGYTF. Here the CDR3 DNA reads TGTGCCAGTAACTACGACAGAGACTATGGCTACACCTTC. The chain has TRBV19 and TRBJ1-2, with D perhaps matching TRBD1 (5 bases). This CDR3 has 13 amino acids. With 7 bases removed from V and 3 bases from J, the gap between germline ends came to 12 bases. The germline CDR1 and CDR2 sequences are LNHDA and SQIVND (reference sequence).

The chain links TRBV29-1 to TRBJ2-3, with D tentatively TRBD1 (6 bases). The CDR3 is 12 residues long. The germline CDR1 and CDR2 sequences are SQVTM and ANQGSEA. Deletions cut 3 bases from V and 4 bases from J, with 8 bases between. CDR3 residues: CSVEAGADTQYF. The CDR3 region has the DNA TGCAGCGTTGAGGCAGGGGCAGATACGCAGTATTTT.

V usage is TRBV5-1 and J usage is TRBJ1-1, with a weak D call TRBD1 (5 bases). This CDR3 comprises 13 residues. Germline CDR1 is SGHRS and CDR2 is YFSETQ. V lost 5 bases, J lost 0 bases, and 8 bases lay in between. CDR3 region: CASRAGVNTEAFF. The DNA of the CDR3 is TGCGCCAGCAGGGCGGGGGTGAACACTGAAGCTTTCTTT.

The CDR3 reads CASSVPGGSHYGYTF. CDR3 sequence (DNA): TGTGCCAGCAGCGTGCCAGGAGGCAGCCACTATGGCTACACCTTC. J is TRBJ1-2 and V is TRBV9; D is unclear. CDR1 is SGDLS, CDR2 YYNGEE, per germline. This CDR3 region has 15 residues. Trimming cost V 2 bases and J 3 bases, with 14 bases left between them.

J is TRBJ1-1 and V is TRBV19; 9 bases are a match to TRBD1. The CDR3 contains 15 residues. Per the germline V gene, CDR1 is LNHDA and CDR2 is SQIVND (reference sequence). V lost 5 bases, J lost 4 bases, and 8 bases stayed unmatched. CDR3 sequence reads: CASSWPGQGRTEAFF. As DNA, the CDR3 is TGTGCCAGTAGTTGGCCGGGACAGGGTCGCACTGAAGCTTTCTTT.

This chain connects TRBV7-5 to TRBJ1-5; the table's D gene call, TRBD1, was not cross checked with the DNA. TRBV7-5 corresponds to a pseudogene. The CDR3 spans 16 residues. The CDR3 loop is CARSLTGPYSNQPQHF. CDR3 DNA: TGTGCCAGAAGCTTAACAGGGCCTTATAGCAATCAGCCCCAGCATTTT.

This rearrangement joins TRBV14 to TRBJ1-2; 7 nucleotides line up with TRBD1. The germline gives CDR1 SGHDN, CDR2 FVKESK. The length of the CDR3 is 17 residues. Trimming took 3 bases from V and 4 from J; bases not matched to a gene: 14. CDR3 DNA sequence: TGTGCCAGCAGCCATAAGTTGGGGGCGGAGGGGGCCTATGGCTACACCTTC. Translating it yields CASSHKLGAEGAYGYTF.

The rearrangement joins TRBV25-1 to TRBJ2-7, with 7 bases matching TRBD1. J gave up 0 bases and V 5 bases, and 10 bases lay outside the gene matches. Germline values: CDR1 MGHDK, CDR2 SYGVNS. This CDR3 is 16 amino acids long. The CDR3 DNA reads TGTGCCAGCAGTAGGAATCCGACAGGGAACTCCTACGAGCAGTACTTC. Translating it yields CASSRNPTGNSYEQYF.

V usage is TRBV6-6 and J usage is TRBJ1-2; D is unresolved. V lost 7 bases and J 5 bases, leaving 14 bases between the germline ends. Germline V gene lookup returns CDR1 MNHNY and CDR2 SVGAGI (reference sequence). This CDR3 spans 13 amino acids. CDR3 nucleotides: TGTGCCAGCACGTTACTCAAAACGTATGGCTACACCTTC. It codes for CASTLLKTYGYTF.